The sequence of this T cell receptor beta chain was determined in a study of blood T cell repertoires in COVID-19. Study in general: The United States, Italy and Spain provided the acute and convalescent COVID-19 samples. Nucleic acid was either cDNA or gDNA, and it came from T cells, B-cell-depleted T cells, or PBMCs.

Germline values: CDR1 KGHSH, CDR2 LQKENI. This CDR3 has 14 residues. The V and J ends lost 8 bases and 2 bases, in that order; junction bases with no gene match: 6. Authors' methods: Estimates of nucleated cell counts were drawn from the amplification of reference gene primers. The data were produced by immunoSEQ multiplex PCR, yet TCRdb's version contains in-frame clones alone and is incomplete. D and trimming were read from the DNA, whereas the V and J calls and clone size are those reported in that table. The sample shows about 190,000 clones, 70% to 80% of them seen only once. This chain uses TRBV18 with TRBJ2-7; 10 bases map to TRBD2. The sequencing input was peripheral blood. This receptor was obtained from a woman aged 50 to 60 with acute or convalescent COVID-19. CDR3 region: CASLSGRAPYEQYF. As DNA, the CDR3 is TGTGCCAGCCTGAGCGGGAGGGCCCCCTACGAGCAGTACTTC.